This is a list of T cell receptor beta chains from one sample in a study of blood T cell repertoires in COVID-19. This table comes from immunoSEQ multiplex PCR, and its TCRdb copy is limited to in-frame clones, with some not included. This table has just under 350,000 clones, around 88% appearing once. Sequenced sample: peripheral blood. These receptors originate from a man aged 30 to 45 with active or convalescent COVID-19. Both conserved end residues are part of each CDR3. The D gene is left open where the match is weak. The size entry is marked missing in some rows and otherwise reads once, few, many or a size class.

J gene	D gene	V gene	clone size	CDR3 protein	CDR3 DNA
TRBJ2-1	TRBD2	TRBV9	.	CASSSGLADNEQFF	TGTGCCAGCAGCTCGGGACTAGCGGACAATGAGCAGTTCTTC
TRBJ1-2	TRBD1	TRBV9	.	CASSFGLDRGWDGYTF	TGTGCCAGCAGCTTCGGGCTCGACAGGGGATGGGATGGCTACACCTTC
TRBJ2-1	.	TRBV5-6	.	CASSLGGEQFF	TGTGCCAGCAGCTTGGGCGGTGAGCAGTTCTTC
TRBJ2-7	.	TRBV28	few	CASSPPGGTPYEQYF	TGTGCCAGCAGTCCCCCAGGGGGGACTCCCTACGAGCAGTACTTC
TRBJ1-2	.	TRBV6-5	.	CASSPRRTDYGYTF	TGTGCCAGCAGTCCACGTAGAACGGACTATGGCTACACCTTC
TRBJ1-1	.	TRBV6-5	.	CASGDWNTEAFF	TGTGCCAGCGGCGACTGGAACACTGAAGCTTTCTTT
TRBJ1-4	.	TRBV4-3	.	CASSQEQGWDEKLFF	TGCGCCAGCAGCCAAGAACAGGGATGGGATGAAAAACTGTTTTTT
TRBJ1-2	.	TRBV5-4	.	CASSLGGGHNYGYTF	TGTGCCAGCAGCTTGGGCGGGGGGCATAACTATGGCTACACCTTC
TRBJ1-5	TRBD1	TRBV5-1	few	CASSLRPTGGNQPQHF	TGCGCCAGCAGCTTGCGGCCAACAGGGGGGAACCAGCCCCAGCATTTT
TRBJ2-7	TRBD1	TRBV14	.	CASSQVGQGSSYEQYF	TGTGCCAGCAGCCAAGTGGGACAGGGGAGCTCCTACGAGCAGTACTTC
TRBJ2-5	.	TRBV5-3	.	CARSLESARKTQYF	TGTGCCAGAAGCTTGGAGTCCGCGCGGAAGACCCAGTACTTC
TRBJ2-1	TRBD2	TRBV19	.	CASSIASGYNEQFF	TGTGCCAGTAGTATAGCTAGCGGGTACAATGAGCAGTTCTTC
TRBJ2-7	TRBD2	TRBV11-2	.	CASSSWGTSENYEQYF	TGTGCCAGCAGCTCCTGGGGGACTAGCGAAAACTACGAGCAGTACTTC
TRBJ2-1	.	TRBV3-1/TRBV3-2	.	CASSQLRDHEQFF	TGTGCCAGCAGCCAGCTGCGGGACCATGAGCAGTTCTTC
TRBJ1-5	.	TRBV11-3	.	CAPGQKKSNQPQHF	TGTGCCCCAGGACAAAAAAAAAGCAATCAGCCCCAGCATTTT
TRBJ2-1	.	TRBV7-2	.	CASLQGDPYNEQFF	TGTGCCAGCCTACAGGGAGACCCCTACAATGAGCAGTTCTTC
TRBJ1-1	.	TRBV5-4	.	CASSPRGGGTEAFF	TGTGCCAGCAGCCCCAGGGGAGGGGGCACTGAAGCTTTCTTT
TRBJ1-5	.	TRBV2	once	CASSEAAGANQPQHF	TGTGCCAGCAGTGAAGCGGCAGGGGCTAATCAGCCCCAGCATTTT
TRBJ2-3	TRBD2	TRBV19	few	CASSTRLAGGPGTDTQYF	TGTGCCAGTAGTACCCGTCTAGCGGGAGGGCCAGGCACAGATACGCAGTATTTT
TRBJ1-6	.	TRBV9	.	CASSVAPRRGVSPLHF	TGTGCCAGCAGCGTAGCCCCGAGGAGGGGCGTATCACCCCTCCACTTT
TRBJ2-7	TRBD2	TRBV10-3	.	CAITSGRGKEQYF	TGTGCCATCACTAGCGGGAGAGGGAAGGAGCAGTACTTC
TRBJ1-1	.	TRBV18	.	CASSPGGLYMNTEAFF	TGTGCCAGCTCACCAGGCGGCCTTTATATGAACACTGAAGCTTTCTTT
TRBJ2-7	.	TRBV4-1	.	CASSQEGGHEQYF	TGCGCCAGCAGCCAAGAGGGGGGACACGAGCAGTACTTC
TRBJ2-7	TRBD1	TRBV5-1	.	CASSARTGAQEQYF	TGCGCCAGCAGCGCCAGGACAGGGGCTCAAGAGCAGTACTTC
TRBJ2-1	TRBD2	TRBV7-9	.	CASSPLSGGNYNEQFF	TGTGCCAGCAGCCCTCTAAGCGGGGGAAACTACAATGAGCAGTTCTTC
TRBJ1-4	.	TRBV21-1	.	CASTVFPFREKLFF	TGTGCCAGCACCGTTTTTCCCTTTCGGGAAAAACTGTTTTTT
TRBJ2-5	.	TRBV3-1/TRBV3-2	.	CASSLSLGITEETQYF	TGTGCCAGCAGCCTGAGCCTAGGAATTACTGAAGAGACCCAGTACTTC
TRBJ1-5	.	TRBV7-8	.	CASSSGFVNQPQHF	TGTGCCAGCAGCTCAGGGTTTGTAAATCAGCCCCAGCATTTT
TRBJ1-1	.	TRBV5-1	.	CASSYEGTEAFF	TGCGCCAGCAGCTACGAGGGCACTGAAGCTTTCTTT
TRBJ1-6	.	TRBV5-8	.	CASTSVPLHF	TGTGCCAGCACCTCTGTCCCCCTCCACTTT
TRBJ1-4	.	TRBV5-6	once	CASSWGQGSSLFF	TGTGCCAGCAGCTGGGGCCAGGGATCTTCACTGTTTTTT
TRBJ1-2	.	TRBV6-5	.	CASSYGDTPNYGYTF	TGTGCCAGCAGTTACGGGGACACTCCTAACTATGGCTACACCTTC
TRBJ2-3	.	TRBV7-3	.	CASVLSPNYYSTDTQYF	TGTGCCAGTGTCTTGAGCCCGAACTATTATAGCACAGATACGCAGTATTTT
TRBJ2-7	.	TRBV5-8	.	CASSPRRYEQYF	TGTGCCAGCAGCCCTCGTCGTTACGAGCAGTACTTC
TRBJ2-7	.	TRBV18	.	CASSPSGDEQYF	TGTGCCAGCTCACCATCAGGGGACGAGCAGTACTTC
TRBJ1-6	.	TRBV5-1	.	CASSLAGYSPLHF	TGCGCCAGCAGCTTGGCAGGTTATTCACCCCTCCACTTT
TRBJ1-2	TRBD1	TRBV4-1	.	CASSQMDRQNYGYTF	TGCGCCAGCAGCCAGATGGACAGGCAAAACTATGGCTACACCTTC
TRBJ1-5	.	TRBV7-2	.	CASSPIRDNQPQHF	TGTGCCAGCAGCCCGATCAGGGATAATCAGCCCCAGCATTTT
TRBJ1-1	TRBD1	TRBV28	.	CASLTQGVNTEAFF	TGTGCCAGCCTTACGCAGGGGGTGAACACTGAAGCTTTCTTT
TRBJ2-7	TRBD1	TRBV10-2	.	CASTLGTDLYEQYF	TGCGCCAGCACCCTCGGGACAGACCTCTACGAGCAGTACTTC
TRBJ1-1	.	TRBV10-2	.	CASSESAEEAFF	TGCGCCAGCAGTGAGTCGGCGGAGGAAGCTTTCTTT
TRBJ1-1	.	TRBV19	.	CATLGGNTEAFF	TGTGCCACCCTCGGGGGGAACACTGAAGCTTTCTTT
TRBJ2-1	.	TRBV4-2	.	CASSQEAGLAYEQFF	TGTGCCAGCAGCCAAGAGGCCGGGCTAGCCTATGAGCAGTTCTTC
TRBJ2-2	.	TRBV19	few	CASSNGFGATGELFF	TGTGCCAGTAGTAACGGGTTTGGGGCAACCGGGGAGCTGTTTTTT
TRBJ2-7	TRBD2	TRBV9	.	CASSLLPSGDYEQYF	TGTGCCAGCAGCCTCCTGCCTAGCGGGGACTACGAGCAGTACTTC
TRBJ2-1	TRBD2	TRBV7-3	.	CASSPTGLAGYNEQFF	TGTGCCAGCAGCCCGACGGGACTAGCGGGTTACAATGAGCAGTTCTTC
TRBJ2-2	.	TRBV7-2	.	CASSLGLFTGELFF	TGTGCCAGCAGTCTGGGCCTGTTCACCGGGGAGCTGTTTTTT
TRBJ1-2	.	TRBV12-3/TRBV12-4	.	CASRQGGSGYTF	TGTGCCAGCAGACAGGGTGGGTCCGGCTACACCTTC
TRBJ1-1	.	TRBV6-5	.	CASSQQGSYTEAFF	TGTGCCAGCAGCCAACAGGGATCTTACACTGAAGCTTTCTTT
TRBJ2-1	.	TRBV11-2	.	CASTESPDEQFF	TGTGCCAGCACCGAGAGTCCGGATGAGCAGTTCTTC
TRBJ1-6	.	TRBV7-2	.	CASSPPGGRSPLHF	TGTGCCAGCAGCCCGCCTGGGGGCCGGTCACCCCTCCACTTT
TRBJ2-3	TRBD2	TRBV4-2	.	CASSQVRAGGSDTQYF	TGTGCCAGCAGCCAAGTGAGAGCGGGGGGATCAGATACGCAGTATTTT